These 15 T cell receptor beta chains share one sample of origin, sequenced in a study of shared clonotypes between healthy human individuals. The naive CD8 fraction comprised CD45RO-negative cells positively selected for CCR7 and excluded terminally differentiated effector memory CD45RA+ cells. The repertoire was sequenced with immunoSEQ multiplex PCR; TCRdb's copy has only in-frame clones and lacks some. In the table there are over 2,000,000 clones, 80% to 95% of which are singletons. The specimen sequenced was naive CD8+ T cells from PBMCs. The receptors derive from a man aged 18 to 35 in good health. Some clones in this sample may be carry-over from other donors' samples.

This clone was recorded once. The chain carries TRBV29-1 and TRBJ2-1; 11 positions agree with TRBD1. The CDR3 is 14 amino acids. Per germline, CDR1 SQVTM and CDR2 ANQGSEA. J was trimmed by 2 bases and V by 7 bases; bases with no gene match: 4. This CDR3 reads CSALGQGAYNEQFF. The CDR3 DNA is TGCAGCGCCCTGGGACAGGGGGCCTACAATGAGCAGTTCTTC.

The chain joins TRBV15 to TRBJ2-4; D call uncertain. Between the trimmed V and J ends, which lost 0 bases and 9 bases, there was a span of 12 bases. Germline CDR1 is LNHNV and CDR2 is YYDKDF (reference sequence). The CDR3 has 14 residues. CDR3 in DNA: TGTGCCACCAGCAGAGAGGGTAGTATGATCATTCAGTACTTC. It encodes CATSREGSMIIQYF.

The chain is built from TRBV14 and TRBJ2-2; D gene uncertain. The CDR3 extends over 16 amino acids. V was shortened by 0 bases and J by 0 bases, with 8 bases between the two germline ends. Germline assignment: CDR1 SGHDN and CDR2 FVKESK. In DNA, the CDR3 is TGTGCCAGCAGCCAAGACCACAACGCGAACACCGGGGAGCTGTTTTTT. It codes for CASSQDHNANTGELFF.

A single count supports this clone. The chain combines TRBV15 with TRBJ1-4; TRBD1 matches 7 bases. Germline assignment: CDR1 LNHNV and CDR2 YYDKDF (reference sequence). With 1 base clipped from V and 8 bases from J, the junction kept 7 bases outside the gene matches. This CDR3 has 15 residues. As DNA, the CDR3 is TGTGCCACCAGCAGAGTTCGACAGGGCAGCGAAAAACTGTTTTTT. This codes for CATSRVRQGSEKLFF.

This chain links TRBV6-1 with TRBJ1-1, with 7 bases identical to TRBD1. CDR1 is MNHNS, CDR2 SASEGT, per germline. The CDR3 runs to 11 residues. J lost 10 bases, V lost 7 bases, and 6 bases had no gene match. As DNA, the CDR3 is TGTGCCAGCACCAAGGGGGCAGGAGCTTTCTTT. It yields the protein CASTKGAGAFF.

The chain uses TRBV4-1 and TRBJ1-3; perhaps TRBD1 as D (6 bases). Trimming left V 0 bases short and J 4 bases short, with 13 bases between. Germline V gene data show CDR1 as MGHRA and CDR2 as YSYEKL. This CDR3 spans 16 amino acids. The CDR3 loop is CASSQDQRGLGNTIYF. The CDR3 DNA sequence: TGCGCCAGCAGCCAAGATCAGAGGGGGTTGGGAAACACCATATATTTT.

The genes are TRBV15 and TRBJ2-3; the D is unclear. Between the trimmed V and J ends, which lost 8 bases and 1 base, there was a span of 16 bases. This CDR3 is built from 15 residues. Germline assignment: CDR1 LNHNV and CDR2 YYDKDF (reference sequence). The chain's CDR3 is CATLSSNRGTDTQYF. Written as DNA, the CDR3 is TGTGCCACCCTGTCATCGAATCGGGGCACAGATACGCAGTATTTT. The whole variable domain, filled in from reference TRBV15 and TRBJ2-3, reads DAMVIQNPRYQVTQFGKPVTLSCSQTLNHNVMYWYQQKSSQAPKLLFHYYDKDFNNEADTPDNFQSRRPNTSFCFLDIRSPGLGDTAMYLCATLSSNRGTDTQYFGPGTRLTVL.

Regarding this clone: This same CDR3 is encoded by further DNA sequences in the sample. V usage is TRBV5-4 and J usage is TRBJ1-1; perhaps TRBD1 as D (6 bases). From germline, CDR1 is SGHNT and CDR2 YYREEE (reference sequence). The CDR3 covers 14 residues. V lost 4 bases and J lost 0, with 10 bases in between. The CDR3 loop reads CASSLRGLNTEAFF. The CDR3 DNA reads TGTGCCAGCAGCCTCCGGGGGCTGAACACTGAAGCTTTCTTT.

This chain uses TRBV27 with TRBJ2-5; D gene uncertain. Per the germline V gene, CDR1 is MNHEY and CDR2 is SMNVEV (reference sequence). The CDR3 spans 12 residues. Trimming pared 5 bases from V and 0 bases from J, leaving 4 bases between. As DNA, the CDR3 is TGTGCCAGCAGTGCCAACCAAGAGACCCAGTACTTC. Its protein is CASSANQETQYF.

The chain employs TRBV9 and TRBJ2-1; 9 positions match TRBD2. Germline assignment: CDR1 SGDLS and CDR2 YYNGEE. This CDR3 region has 12 residues. Trimming took 7 bases from V and 6 from J; bases not matched to a gene: 2. CDR3 nucleotide sequence: TGTGCCAGCGGTAGCGGGGGCAATGAGCAGTTCTTC. Its protein product is CASGSGGNEQFF.

The chain combines TRBV5-4 with TRBJ1-2, with TRBD1 matching over 7 bases. The ends lost 5 bases at V and 4 bases at J; junction bases unmatched: 11. Per germline, CDR1 SGHNT and CDR2 YYREEE (reference sequence). The CDR3 runs to 15 residues. The CDR3 bases are TGTGCCAGCAGTTTCGGGACAGCCTCGACCTATGGCTACACCTTC. Amino acid sequence: CASSFGTASTYGYTF.

This clone was recorded only once. The chain employs TRBV11-2 and TRBJ2-4, with D unresolved. The germline V gene encodes CDR1 SGHAT and CDR2 FQNNGV. This CDR3 comprises 13 residues. Trimming left V 1 base short and J 5 bases short, with 6 bases between. CDR3 sequence reads: CASSLGWENIQYF. The CDR3 nucleotides are TGTGCCAGCAGCTTAGGTTGGGAAAACATTCAGTACTTC.

The V gene is TRBV4-3, the J gene TRBJ2-7, with unresolved D. V shed 1 base and J shed 0 bases, with 10 bases lying between them. This CDR3 comprises 15 residues. Germline values: CDR1 LGHNA, CDR2 YSLEER. CDR3 loop: CASSQGLTSSYEQYF. The DNA of the CDR3 is TGCGCCAGCAGCCAAGGATTAACATCCTCCTACGAGCAGTACTTC.

The rearrangement joins TRBV6-5 to TRBJ2-1; 9 bases are shared with TRBD2. CDR1 MNHEY and CDR2 SVGAGI come from the germline V gene. CDR3 size: 15 residues. J gave up 3 bases and V 5 bases, and 5 bases lay outside the gene matches. Written as DNA, the CDR3 is TGTGCCAGCAGTCCGAGCGGGAGGCTCTACAATGAGCAGTTCTTC. Its protein product is CASSPSGRLYNEQFF.

V gene TRBV27 combines with J gene TRBJ1-5; D gene ambiguous. The V and J ends lost 2 bases and 6 bases respectively, with 17 bases between them. This CDR3 comprises 16 residues. Per germline, CDR1 MNHEY and CDR2 SMNVEV (reference sequence). DNA of the CDR3: TGTGCCAGCAGTTTAGGTCCAGGCTTCTCGGGTCAGCCCCAGCATTTT. Its translation: CASSLGPGFSGQPQHF.